The present T cell receptor (beta chain) was sequenced within a study of CD8 T cells in ankylosing spondylitis. Study-wide points: Apparently characteristic of ankylosing spondylitis blood was a TCR beta motif (about eight highly homologous variants). Significant enrichment of disease-linked clones was reportedly seen in matched ankylosing spondylitis synovial fluid.

In its sample, this clonotype was seen a few times. Its specificity is not known. This CDR3 has 17 amino acids. The germline V gene has CDR1 SGHTA and CDR2 FQGNSA. The germline V and J ends were trimmed by 2 bases and 3 bases, with 17 bases remaining between them. Using its own MiXCR run on the 5' RACE reads, TCRdb lists one record per CDR3 protein. The table records a few hundred thousand distinct CDR3 sequences, 20% to 25% of them present only once. The receptor was derived from a male donor with ankylosing spondylitis. Sample: blood, either unsorted or a sorted T cell fraction (not recorded which). The V call is TRBV7-2, the J call TRBJ2-4, with D hard to call. CDR3 loop: CASSLKSVWADKNIQYF. The CDR3 DNA follows: TGTGCCAGCAGCTTAAAATCGGTTTGGGCGGACAAAAACATTCAGTACTTC. Variable domain in full (rest from reference TRBV7-2 and TRBJ2-4): GAGVSQSPSNKVTEKGKDVELRCDPISGHTALYWYRQSLGQGLEFLIYFQGNSAPDKSGLPSDRFSAERTGGSVSTLTIQRTQQEDSAVYLCASSLKSVWADKNIQYFGAGTRLSVL.